The entry below describes one T cell receptor beta chain. What it binds is unknown. Prominent immunodeficiency with autoinflammation defined PRAID. Looked up from germline, CDR1 is KGHSH and CDR2 is LQKENI. J lost 5 bases, V lost 6 bases, and 6 bases had no gene match. The CDR3 consists of 14 residues. This sample is drawn from a study of stem cell transplantation in POMP-related autoinflammatory disease. Whole-study results and caveats: PRAID patients trended toward lower TRB diversity and higher clonality in all analyzed T-cell subsets.

Libraries were prepared by immunoSEQ multiplex PCR; TCRdb keeps only in-frame clonotypes and omits some of them. The table shows some 68,000 clones, with approximately 91% occurring only once. Here the sequenced sample was CD4+ T cells from PBMCs, taken after stem cell transplantation. The receptor comes from a human patient with POMP-related autoinflammation and immune dysregulation (PRAID). A share of the T cells may be of graft donor origin. The chain recombines TRBV18 with TRBJ1-5; 8 bases line up with TRBD1. The CDR3 here is CASSGGQGHQPQHF. The CDR3 DNA follows: TGTGCCAGCTCTGGTGGACAGGGCCATCAGCCCCAGCATTTT. Variable domain in full (rest from reference TRBV18 and TRBJ1-5): NAGVMQNPRHLVRRRGQEARLRCSPMKGHSHVYWYRQLPEEGLKFMVYLQKENIIDESGMPKERFSAEFPKEGPSILRIQQVVRGDSAAYFCASSGGQGHQPQHFGDGTRLSIL.